Listed below are T cell receptor beta chains from one sample, sequenced in a study of T cell responses to AZD1222 COVID-19 vaccine. The repertoire was sequenced with immunoSEQ multiplex PCR; TCRdb's copy has only in-frame clones and lacks some. The sample has over 110,000 clones, about 92% seen once; the top ten hold 4.5% to 5.5%. This specimen consisted of peripheral blood, obtained on day 0 of AZD1222 vaccination. All receptors come from an adult in good health. The CDR3 runs from the conserved cysteine through the conserved F or W. The D gene is left open where the match is weak. Part of the rows lack a size; the others show once, few, many or a class for expanded clones.

DNA	CDR3	V	J	D	size
TGTGCCAGCAGCTCCATTGACGGCAAAAGGGAGGGGTACTTC	CASSSIDGKREGYF	TRBV11-2	TRBJ2-4	TRBD2	-
TGCGCCAGCAGCCAACGCAGTCAATTCTACGAGCAGTACTTC	CASSQRSQFYEQYF	TRBV4-1	TRBJ2-7	-	-
TGTGCCAGCAGCCTAACTGGGGCCAACGTCCTGACTTTC	CASSLTGANVLTF	TRBV7-2	TRBJ2-6	-	-
TGTGCCAGCAGCATTCCGGACAGGGTCTCCTACGAGCAGTACTTC	CASSIPDRVSYEQYF	TRBV7-8	TRBJ2-7	TRBD1	-
TGTGCCAGCAGCCTTGGGACTAGCGGGGGGGTGCGAGAGACCCAGTACTTC	CASSLGTSGGVRETQYF	TRBV9	TRBJ2-5	TRBD2	-
TGTGCCAGCAGTCTGGCGGGAGTGAACAATGAGCAGTTCTTC	CASSLAGVNNEQFF	TRBV6-6	TRBJ2-1	TRBD2	-
TGTGCCAGCGGGGGTTCGGGTGATACGCAGTATTTT	CASGGSGDTQYF	TRBV6-5	TRBJ2-3	-	-
TGTGCCAGCAGCTTAGTTGGGGGAGCGGGCGCTCAGAACACTGAAGCTTTCTTT	CASSLVGGAGAQNTEAFF	TRBV7-6	TRBJ1-1	-	-
TGTGCCAGCAGTCCTACCGAGGGACTAGCGGGACAATCCTCCTACGAGCAGTACTTC	CASSPTEGLAGQSSYEQYF	TRBV27	TRBJ2-7	TRBD2	-
TGTGCCATCAGTGTGAGACAGGGGAAAGGTATGAACACTGAAGCTTTCTTT	CAISVRQGKGMNTEAFF	TRBV10-3	TRBJ1-1	TRBD1	-
TGTGCCAGCAGCGGGACAGGAGACTACGAGCAGTACTTC	CASSGTGDYEQYF	TRBV27	TRBJ2-7	TRBD1	-
TGTGCCAGCAGCGTAGTCGCGGGGGCCCCCGGGGAGCTGTTTTTT	CASSVVAGAPGELFF	TRBV9	TRBJ2-2	-	once
TGTGCCAGCATTTTCGGGTTAGGGGGACGGAGTGAAAAACTGTTTTTT	CASIFGLGGRSEKLFF	TRBV2	TRBJ1-4	-	-
TGTGCCAGCAGCCCCCTCGCAGCTCAAGAGACCCAGTACTTC	CASSPLAAQETQYF	TRBV3-1/TRBV3-2	TRBJ2-5	-	-
TGTGCCAGCAGCCCCGGAGGCACCGGGGAGCTGTTTTTT	CASSPGGTGELFF	TRBV7-3	TRBJ2-2	-	-